This T cell receptor (beta chain) was identified during a study of PD-1 blockade in classical Hodgkin lymphoma. Study in general: Intravenous nivolumab at 3 mg/kg was given to patients every 2 weeks. Study-wide results and limits: The repertoire differences lack a defined cause, possibly disease activity or prior therapy. While CD8+ TCR diversity did not rise significantly by C4D1, CD4+ TCR diversity did.

Note on this clone: Antigen specificity is unknown.

Every single patient, without exception, relapsed after autologous stem cell transplantation, and brentuximab vedotin exposure varied. Sequencing used immunoSEQ multiplex PCR; TCRdb keeps in-frame clones, though not all of them. The sample has tens of thousands of clones; around 82% are singletons. V lost 0 bases to trimming and J lost 10 bases; unmatched junction nucleotides: 11. The CDR3 length is 16 residues. Germline CDR1 and CDR2: MGHRA and YSYEKL. The starting material was peripheral blood mononuclear cells (PBMCs), obtained before the second cycle of nivolumab. The chain recombines TRBV4-1 with TRBJ2-3, with TRBD2 identical over 9 bases. This clonotype was obtained from a human donor with classical Hodgkin lymphoma. DNA for the CDR3: TGCGCCAGCAGCCAAGATCTTGCGGGAGGGGGATGGTCGCAGTATTTT. Its translation: CASSQDLAGGGWSQYF.